This T cell receptor (beta chain) is drawn from a study of PD-1 blockade in classical Hodgkin lymphoma. Findings and caveats of the study: With CD4+ cells, TCR diversity rose significantly by C4D1, but not with CD8+ cells.

The ends were cut back, 1 base at V and 7 bases at J, with 11 bases in the middle. The CDR3 spans 13 residues. The germline V gene has CDR1 LNHDA and CDR2 SQIVND (reference sequence). Generated by immunoSEQ multiplex PCR, the TCRdb table keeps only in-frame clones and is missing some. There are roughly 50,000 clones in the sample; roughly 86% occur only once, and about 6.7% lies in the top ten. Time point: cycle 4 day 1 (C4D1), after less than seven weeks of nivolumab. All trial patients relapsed after autologous stem cell transplantation. Notes on this clone: Its antigen is as yet unknown.

The TCR comes from a human donor with classical Hodgkin lymphoma. The J gene is TRBJ2-7, the V gene TRBV19; tentatively, D is TRBD2 (5 bases). This specimen was peripheral blood mononuclear cells (PBMCs), taken before the fourth cycle of nivolumab. As DNA, the CDR3 is TGTGCCAGTAGTATAGTCCGCACGGGAGAGCAGTACTTC. Protein: CASSIVRTGEQYF.